What follows are 15 T cell receptor beta chains derived from one specimen sequenced in a study of blood T cell repertoires in COVID-19. Method: immunoSEQ multiplex PCR; TCRdb's copy keeps in-frame clones and lacks some. The table includes around 470,000 clones, roughly 89% detected once. Sequenced input: peripheral blood. All receptors come from a man aged 18 to 30 with COVID-19, enrolled during active disease.

The genes are TRBV11-3 and TRBJ2-3, with 10 bases fitting TRBD2. CDR1 and CDR2 from the germline V gene are SGHNT and YENEEA. The CDR3 runs 19 residues. J gave up 0 bases and V 7 bases, and 16 bases lay outside the gene matches. CDR3 loop: CASTVGRAGTSESTDTQYF. The DNA of the CDR3 is TGTGCCAGCACCGTAGGACGGGCGGGGACTAGCGAGAGCACAGATACGCAGTATTTT.

The CDR3 sequence: CASSLRVGGAFPSSYNEQFF. CDR3 coding DNA: TGTGCCAGCAGCTTAAGGGTAGGGGGGGCCTTTCCCAGCTCCTACAATGAGCAGTTCTTC. The gene calls are TRBV13 and TRBJ2-1, with a tentative D call TRBD2 (7 bases). Germline V gene data show CDR1 as PRHDT and CDR2 as FYEKMQ (reference sequence). This CDR3 contains 20 residues. Trimming took 2 bases from V and 0 from J, leaving 23 bases between them. Drawing the rest from reference TRBV13 and TRBJ2-1, the complete variable domain is AAGVIQSPRHLIKEKRETATLKCYPIPRHDTVYWYQQGPGQDPQFLISFYEKMQSDKGSIPDRFSAQQFSDYHSELNMSSLELGDSALYFCASSLRVGGAFPSSYNEQFFGPGTRLTVL.

The gene calls are TRBV2 and TRBJ2-2, with D unclear. Trimming cost V 6 bases and J 3 bases, with 5 bases left between them. CDR1 is SNHLY, CDR2 FYNNEI, per germline. CDR3 length equals 12 residues. The CDR3 sequence is CASSRDTGELFF. DNA of the CDR3: TGTGCCAGCAGCCGAGACACCGGGGAGCTGTTTTTT. Full variable domain (rest looked up from reference TRBV2 and TRBJ2-2): EPEVTQTPSHQVTQMGQEVILRCVPISNHLYFYWYRQILGQKVEFLVSFYNNEISEKSEIFDDQFSVERPDGSNFTLKIRSTKLEDSAMYFCASSRDTGELFFGEGSRLTVL.

CDR3 sequence: CASSLAPSGGLDTQYF. CDR3 DNA: TGCGCCAGCAGCTTGGCCCCTAGCGGGGGTTTAGATACGCAGTATTTT. The rearrangement uses TRBV5-1 and TRBJ2-3, with 10 bases matching TRBD2. V lost 0 bases, J lost 5 bases, and 6 bases stayed unmatched. This CDR3 spans 16 amino acids. Germline V gene data show CDR1 as SGHRS and CDR2 as YFSETQ.

The V and J genes are TRBV9 and TRBJ2-2; 7 nucleotides line up with TRBD1. CDR3 length equals 16 residues. Germline-derived CDR1 and CDR2 are SGDLS and YYNGEE. The trim removed 3 bases at V and 0 bases at J, leaving 5 bases unmatched. This chain's CDR3 is CASSGRQGANTGELFF. For the CDR3, the DNA is TGTGCCAGCAGCGGCAGACAGGGAGCGAACACCGGGGAGCTGTTTTTT.

The chain combines TRBV27 with TRBJ2-7; 8 bases line up with TRBD1. This CDR3 has 16 residues. V was clipped by 6 bases and J by 4 bases; unmatched bases: 14. Germline V gene lookup returns CDR1 MNHEY and CDR2 SMNVEV (reference sequence). The chain's CDR3 is CASSSGRGRGRYEQYF. The DNA for the CDR3 is TGTGCCAGCAGCTCGGGCAGGGGGCGAGGGAGGTACGAGCAGTACTTC.

The chain recombines TRBV7-9 with TRBJ1-1; D uncertain. CDR3 size: 12 residues. V gave up 1 base and J gave up 7 bases, with 7 bases separating them. Germline CDR1 SEHNR, CDR2 FQNEAQ (reference sequence). The CDR3: CASSLVPNEAFF. The CDR3 DNA sequence: TGTGCCAGCAGCTTAGTCCCTAATGAAGCTTTCTTT.

The chain is built from TRBV6-5 and TRBJ2-3; 7 bases fit TRBD1. Germline CDR1 reads MNHEY; CDR2 reads SVGAGI. V lost 7 bases and J lost 3; bases outside the gene matches: 10. The CDR3 has 15 residues. In nucleotides, the CDR3 is TGTGCCAGCACCAACAGGGGCGGACAAACAGATACGCAGTATTTT. This gives the protein CASTNRGGQTDTQYF.

This chain joins TRBV27 and TRBJ2-2; the D gene is possibly TRBD2 (6 bases). This CDR3 has 16 residues. V shed 3 bases and J shed 5 bases, with 16 bases lying between them. Per germline, CDR1 MNHEY and CDR2 SMNVEV (reference sequence). The DNA for the CDR3 is TGTGCCAGCAGTTTGAGGAGGGGCCATCGAACCGGGGAGCTGTTTTTT. Protein product: CASSLRRGHRTGELFF.

V is TRBV12-3 or TRBV12-4 and J is TRBJ2-1, with TRBD1 as a possible D gene (5 bases). This CDR3 contains 13 residues. V was shortened by 8 bases and J by 0 bases, with 8 bases between the two germline ends. The CDR3 loop is CASGASSYNEQFF. For the CDR3, the DNA is TGTGCCAGCGGGGCAAGCTCCTACAATGAGCAGTTCTTC.

This chain joins TRBV6-5 and TRBJ2-5, with D perhaps matching TRBD2 (5 bases). CDR1 is MNHEY, CDR2 SVGAGI, per germline. V lost 7 bases and J lost 5, with 14 bases in between. CDR3 length equals 13 residues. CDR3 DNA sequence: TGTGCCAGCAATCTACCCGGGGAGGAGACCCAGTACTTC. As protein: CASNLPGEETQYF.

This clone has only a few counts. The chain couples TRBV3-1 (or the pseudogene TRBV3-2) to TRBJ1-2, with a weak D call TRBD1 (6 bases). CDR1 LGHDT and CDR2 YNNKEL come from the germline V gene (reference sequence). The length of the CDR3 is 18 residues. Trimming shortened V by 0 bases and J by 0 bases, and 17 bases separated the two germline ends. CDR3 protein: CASSQEGAGRTANYGYTF. The CDR3 region has the DNA TGTGCCAGCAGCCAAGAGGGGGCAGGGAGAACCGCTAACTATGGCTACACCTTC.

The chain carries TRBV12-3 or TRBV12-4 and TRBJ2-1; D call uncertain. The CDR3 contains 12 residues. V lost 5 bases and J lost 8, with 10 bases in between. The DNA for the CDR3 is TGTGCCAGCAGTGGTGAGAGCGATGAGCAGTTCTTC. Amino acid sequence: CASSGESDEQFF.

The gene calls are TRBV19 and TRBJ1-1, with D uncertain. Trimming cost V 5 bases and J 3 bases, with 7 bases left between them. The CDR3 has 12 amino acids. Germline-derived CDR1 and CDR2 are LNHDA and SQIVND (reference sequence). CDR3 coding DNA: TGTGCCAGTAGTGTACAAGACACTGAAGCTTTCTTT. It is translated as CASSVQDTEAFF.

This clone is a singleton in its sample. Other nucleotide sequences from this sample produce the same CDR3. The V call is TRBV18, the J call TRBJ1-1; D is possibly TRBD1 (6 bases). V lost 3 bases to trimming and J lost 4 bases, with 12 bases between them. The CDR3 has 14 amino acids. Per the germline V gene, CDR1 is KGHSH and CDR2 is LQKENI. The CDR3 coding sequence is TGTGCCAGCTCACCGGATACAGGGAGCACTGAAGCTTTCTTT. It codes for CASSPDTGSTEAFF.